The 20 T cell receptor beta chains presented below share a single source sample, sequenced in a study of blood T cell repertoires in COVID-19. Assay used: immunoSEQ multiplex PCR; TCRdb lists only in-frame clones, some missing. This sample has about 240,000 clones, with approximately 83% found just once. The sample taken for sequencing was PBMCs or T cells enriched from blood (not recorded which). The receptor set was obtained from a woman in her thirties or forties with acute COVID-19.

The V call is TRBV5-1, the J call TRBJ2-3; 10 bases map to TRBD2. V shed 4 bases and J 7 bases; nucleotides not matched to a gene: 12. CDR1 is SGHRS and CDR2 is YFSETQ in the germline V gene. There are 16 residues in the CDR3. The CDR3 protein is CASSDPPSGRAHTQYF. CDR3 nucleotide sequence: TGCGCCAGCAGCGATCCTCCTAGCGGGAGAGCACATACGCAGTATTTT.

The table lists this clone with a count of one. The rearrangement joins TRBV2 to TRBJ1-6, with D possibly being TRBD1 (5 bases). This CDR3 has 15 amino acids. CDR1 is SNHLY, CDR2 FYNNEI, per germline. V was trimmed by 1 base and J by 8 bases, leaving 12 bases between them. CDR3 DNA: TGTGCCAGCAGTGAAGGGGCCAGGGTGGATTCACCCCTCCACTTT. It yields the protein CASSEGARVDSPLHF. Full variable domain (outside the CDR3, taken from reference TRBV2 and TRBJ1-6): EPEVTQTPSHQVTQMGQEVILRCVPISNHLYFYWYRQILGQKVEFLVSFYNNEISEKSEIFDDQFSVERPDGSNFTLKIRSTKLEDSAMYFCASSEGARVDSPLHFGNGTRLTVT.

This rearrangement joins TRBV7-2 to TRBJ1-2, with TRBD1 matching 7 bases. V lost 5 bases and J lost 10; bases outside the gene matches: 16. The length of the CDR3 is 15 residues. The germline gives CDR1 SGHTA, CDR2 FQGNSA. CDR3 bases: TGTGCCAGCAGCCCAGGGACAGCACTTAGGGGTGACTACACCTTC. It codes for CASSPGTALRGDYTF. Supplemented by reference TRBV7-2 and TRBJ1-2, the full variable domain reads GAGVSQSPSNKVTEKGKDVELRCDPISGHTALYWYRQSLGQGLEFLIYFQGNSAPDKSGLPSDRFSAERTGGSVSTLTIQRTQQEDSAVYLCASSPGTALRGDYTFGSGTRLTVV.

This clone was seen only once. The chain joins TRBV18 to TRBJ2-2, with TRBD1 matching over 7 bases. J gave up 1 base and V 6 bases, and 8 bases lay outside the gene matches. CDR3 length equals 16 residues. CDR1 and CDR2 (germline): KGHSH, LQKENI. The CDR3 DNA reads TGTGCCAGCTCGCCCAATAGACAGGGGAACACCGGGGAGCTGTTTTTT. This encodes CASSPNRQGNTGELFF. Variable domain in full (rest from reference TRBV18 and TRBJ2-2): NAGVMQNPRHLVRRRGQEARLRCSPMKGHSHVYWYRQLPEEGLKFMVYLQKENIIDESGMPKERFSAEFPKEGPSILRIQQVVRGDSAAYFCASSPNRQGNTGELFFGEGSRLTVL.

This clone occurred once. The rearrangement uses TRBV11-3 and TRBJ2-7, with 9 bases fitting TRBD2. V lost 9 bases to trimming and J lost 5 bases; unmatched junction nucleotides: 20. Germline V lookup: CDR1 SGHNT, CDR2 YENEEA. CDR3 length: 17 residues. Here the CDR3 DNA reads TGTGCCAGGAGTTCGTCTAGCGGGAATGGGTTATTGGACGAGCAGTACTTC. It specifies CARSSSSGNGLLDEQYF.

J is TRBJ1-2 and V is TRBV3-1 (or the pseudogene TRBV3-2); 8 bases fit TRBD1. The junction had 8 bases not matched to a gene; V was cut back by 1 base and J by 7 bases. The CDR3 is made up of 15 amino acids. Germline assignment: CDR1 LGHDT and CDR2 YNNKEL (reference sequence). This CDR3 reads CASSQVQDRASGYTF. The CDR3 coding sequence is TGTGCCAGCAGCCAAGTCCAGGACAGGGCGAGTGGCTACACCTTC.

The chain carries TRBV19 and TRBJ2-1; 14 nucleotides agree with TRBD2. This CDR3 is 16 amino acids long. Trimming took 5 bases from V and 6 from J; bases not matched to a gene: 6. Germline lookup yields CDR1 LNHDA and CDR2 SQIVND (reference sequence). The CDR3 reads CASSAQTSGGGNEQFF. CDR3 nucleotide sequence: TGTGCCAGTAGTGCCCAGACTAGCGGGGGGGGCAATGAGCAGTTCTTC.

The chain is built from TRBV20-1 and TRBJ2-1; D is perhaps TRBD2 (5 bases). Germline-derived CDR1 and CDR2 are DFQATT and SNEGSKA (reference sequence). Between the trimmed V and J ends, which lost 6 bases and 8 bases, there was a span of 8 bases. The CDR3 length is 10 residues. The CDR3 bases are TGCAGTGCCGTGAGGGATGAGCAGTTCTTC. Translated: CSAVRDEQFF.

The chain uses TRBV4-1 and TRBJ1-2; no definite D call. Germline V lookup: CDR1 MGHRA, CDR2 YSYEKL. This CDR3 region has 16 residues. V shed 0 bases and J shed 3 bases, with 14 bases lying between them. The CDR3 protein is CASSQEGNSPYYGYTF. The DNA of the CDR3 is TGCGCCAGCAGCCAAGAAGGTAACAGTCCTTACTATGGCTACACCTTC.

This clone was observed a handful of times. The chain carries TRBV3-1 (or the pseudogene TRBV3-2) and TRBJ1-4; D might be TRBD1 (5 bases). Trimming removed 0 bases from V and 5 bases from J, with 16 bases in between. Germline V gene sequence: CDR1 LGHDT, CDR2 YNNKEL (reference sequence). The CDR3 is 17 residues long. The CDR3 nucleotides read TGTGCCAGCAGCCAAGATTCGGGTTACAGGAAAAATGAAAAACTGTTTTTT. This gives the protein CASSQDSGYRKNEKLFF.

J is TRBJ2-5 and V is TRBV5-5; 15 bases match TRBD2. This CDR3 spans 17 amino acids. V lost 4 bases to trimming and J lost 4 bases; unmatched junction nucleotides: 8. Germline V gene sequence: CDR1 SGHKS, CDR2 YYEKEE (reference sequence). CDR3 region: CASSPWTSGRAGETQYF. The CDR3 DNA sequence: TGTGCCAGCAGCCCTTGGACTAGCGGGAGGGCTGGAGAGACCCAGTACTTC.

As DNA, the CDR3 is TGCGCCAGCAGCTTGGACATTACTGGAAACACCATATATTTT. This encodes CASSLDITGNTIYF. The chain is built from TRBV5-1 and TRBJ1-3; D not certain. V shed 0 bases and J shed 2 bases, with 6 bases lying between them. Germline V CDR1 and CDR2: SGHRS, YFSETQ. There are 14 residues in the CDR3.

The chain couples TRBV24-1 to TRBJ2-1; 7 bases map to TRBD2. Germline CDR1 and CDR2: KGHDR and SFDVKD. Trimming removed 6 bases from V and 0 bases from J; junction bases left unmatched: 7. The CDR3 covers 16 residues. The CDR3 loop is CATSTSGTSSYNEQFF. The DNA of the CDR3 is TGTGCCACCAGTACCAGCGGGACCAGCTCCTACAATGAGCAGTTCTTC.

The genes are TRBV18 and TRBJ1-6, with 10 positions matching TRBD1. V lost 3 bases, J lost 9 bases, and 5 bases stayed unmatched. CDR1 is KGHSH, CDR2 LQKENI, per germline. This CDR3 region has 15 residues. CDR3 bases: TGTGCCAGCTCACCGGACGGGACAGGGGTTTCACCCCTCCACTTT. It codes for CASSPDGTGVSPLHF.

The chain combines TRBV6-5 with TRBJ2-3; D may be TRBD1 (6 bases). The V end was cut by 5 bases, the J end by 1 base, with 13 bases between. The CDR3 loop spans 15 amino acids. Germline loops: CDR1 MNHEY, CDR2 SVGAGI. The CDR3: CASSPGQPGTDTQYF. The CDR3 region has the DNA TGTGCCAGCAGTCCTGGACAGCCAGGCACAGATACGCAGTATTTT.

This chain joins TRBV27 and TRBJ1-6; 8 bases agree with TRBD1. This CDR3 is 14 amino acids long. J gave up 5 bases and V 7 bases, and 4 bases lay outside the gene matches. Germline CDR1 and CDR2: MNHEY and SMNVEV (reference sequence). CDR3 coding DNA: TGTGCCAGCACACCGGACAGGGATAATTCACCCCTCCACTTT. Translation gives CASTPDRDNSPLHF.

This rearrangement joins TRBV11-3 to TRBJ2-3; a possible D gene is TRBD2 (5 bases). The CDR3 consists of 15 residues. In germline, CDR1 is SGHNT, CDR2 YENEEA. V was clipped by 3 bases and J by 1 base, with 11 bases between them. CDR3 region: CASSFKRSGTDTQYF. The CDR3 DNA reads TGTGCCAGCAGCTTCAAGCGGTCGGGCACAGATACGCAGTATTTT.

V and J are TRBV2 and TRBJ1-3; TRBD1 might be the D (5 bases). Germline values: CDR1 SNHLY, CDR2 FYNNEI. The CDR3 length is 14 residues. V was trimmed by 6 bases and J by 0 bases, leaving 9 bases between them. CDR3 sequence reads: CASRQDNSGNTIYF. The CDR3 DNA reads TGTGCCAGCAGACAGGACAACTCTGGAAACACCATATATTTT.

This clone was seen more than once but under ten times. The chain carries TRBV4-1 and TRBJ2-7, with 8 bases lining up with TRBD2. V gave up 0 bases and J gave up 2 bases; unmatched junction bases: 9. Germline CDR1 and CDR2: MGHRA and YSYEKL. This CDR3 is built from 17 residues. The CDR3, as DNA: TGCGCCAGCAGCCAAGAGGCATCAAGCGGGAGAGCCTACGAGCAGTACTTC. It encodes CASSQEASSGRAYEQYF.

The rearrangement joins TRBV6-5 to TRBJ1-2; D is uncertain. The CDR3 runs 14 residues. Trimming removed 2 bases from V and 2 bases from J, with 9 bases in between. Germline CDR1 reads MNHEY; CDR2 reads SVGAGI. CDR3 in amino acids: CASSYNPGNYGYTF. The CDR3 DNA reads TGTGCCAGCAGTTACAACCCGGGGAACTATGGCTACACCTTC.